This TCR beta chain was found in a study of CXCR3-negative and CXCR3-positive naive CD8 T cells. Study conclusions and caveats: Similarly elevated diversity marked both naive subsets, with memory CD8+ cells showing far lower diversity. CXCR3-positive naive cells carried more hydrophobic TRB CDR3s than CXCR3-negative ones. TRBV-TRBJ usage was alike in naive CXCR3-negative and CXCR3-positive cells but differed in memory cells.

The authors prepared UMI-labeled TRB cDNA libraries by 5' RACE. TCRdb re-called the 5' RACE reads and catalogs CDR3 proteins one per entry, DNA excluded. Its clone listing holds tens of thousands of distinct CDR3 sequences. By phenotype, naive CD8+ T cells were CD45RO-CCR7+CD27+CD95-. This CDR3 spans 17 amino acids. About this clonotype itself: Its antigen is still unknown.

The origin of this receptor is a human donor in good health. Some clones in this sample may be carry-over from other donors' samples. The sample taken for sequencing was naive CXCR3- CD8+ T cells from blood. Subset meaning: CD45RO-CCR7+CD27+CD95- naive CD8+ T cells lacking CXCR3 (TNR3-). The genes are TRBV21-1 and TRBJ2-5; without DNA, the TCRdb call of TRBD1 cannot be checked. TRBV21-1 is recorded as a pseudogene. The CDR3: CASSKDYGTGMLETQYF.